The entry that follows covers one T cell receptor beta chain sequence. Its antigen remains unknown. Clones were sequenced by immunoSEQ multiplex PCR, and TCRdb holds only the in-frame ones, with some missing. The sample carries more than 55,000 clones, approximately 80% recorded once. Germline V gene sequence: CDR1 MNHEY, CDR2 SVGAGI. This CDR3 spans 13 amino acids. Trimming left V 5 bases short and J 6 bases short, with 11 bases between. This entry is derived from a study of OX40 agonist ivuxolimab in advanced cancers. About the research overall: Patients assigned to dose escalation were diagnosed with hepatocellular carcinoma, melanoma, renal cell or head and neck cancer.

Study-wide results and limits: No antigen was identified for the clonally expanded peripheral T cells.

The receptor was isolated from an adult with an advanced solid tumor such as melanoma, head and neck, liver or kidney cancer. The chain recombines TRBV6-5 with TRBJ1-5; D perhaps matches TRBD1 (6 bases). The material sequenced was CD4+ or CD8+ T cells sorted from blood, taken in a trial of the OX40 agonist ivuxolimab. In DNA form, the CDR3 reads TGTGCCAGCAGTGAAGGGGGGGTTCAGCCCCAGCATTTT. Residues: CASSEGGVQPQHF.